A selection of T cell receptor beta chains follows, all from one sample in a study of Tregs in tolerant kidney transplant recipients. TCRdb's copy holds only in-frame clones and misses some; the assay was immunoSEQ multiplex PCR. Altogether about 50,000 clones are present, roughly 89% being singletons, with the ten largest covering roughly a sixth. Sequences were derived from CD8+ T cells from blood (PBMCs), sampled 12 months after the transplant. These receptors all come from a human patient who received a combined kidney and bone marrow transplant. A share of the T cells may be of graft donor origin. The CDR3 runs from the conserved cysteine through the conserved F or W. D genes are given only for firm matches. Size is omitted from some rows. Given values are once, few, many or a class for expanded clones.

J gene	D gene	clone size	V gene	CDR3 protein	CDR3 DNA
TRBJ2-7	TRBD2	-	TRBV4-2	CASSHQNVRRGGITYEQYF	TGTGCCAGCAGCCACCAAAATGTTCGGCGGGGAGGGATTACCTACGAGCAGTACTTC
TRBJ1-1	TRBD1	-	TRBV5-1	CASSDGTVGRSAEAFF	TGCGCCAGCAGCGATGGGACAGTCGGCAGATCGGCTGAAGCTTTCTTT
TRBJ1-3	TRBD1	-	TRBV7-9	CASSKQGAENTIYF	TGTGCCAGCAGCAAACAGGGGGCGGAAAACACCATATATTTT
TRBJ2-1	TRBD2	-	TRBV5-4	CASSIAGSDEQFF	TGTGCCAGCAGTATAGCGGGAAGTGATGAGCAGTTCTTC
TRBJ2-1	TRBD2	once	TRBV19	CASRGGPHEQFF	TGTGCCAGCCGGGGGGGGCCCCATGAGCAGTTCTTC
TRBJ2-1	TRBD2	-	TRBV7-8	CASTHSGMPYNEQFF	TGTGCCAGCACCCATAGCGGGATGCCTTACAATGAGCAGTTCTTC
TRBJ2-7	TRBD1	-	TRBV7-8	CASSSYPRDRGHEQYF	TGTGCCAGCAGCTCGTATCCTCGGGACAGGGGGCACGAGCAGTACTTC
TRBJ2-7	-	-	TRBV27	CASSSEVSYEQYF	TGTGCCAGCTCGTCGGAGGTTTCCTACGAGCAGTACTTC
TRBJ2-3	TRBD1	-	TRBV27	CASSWVEGASTDTQYF	TGTGCCAGCAGTTGGGTTGAGGGGGCGAGCACAGATACGCAGTATTTT
TRBJ1-5	TRBD1	-	TRBV28	CASSFNRGLYSNQPQHF	TGTGCCAGCAGTTTCAACAGGGGGCTCTATAGCAATCAGCCCCAGCATTTT
TRBJ1-1	-	-	TRBV6-5	CASRPPGIEAFF	TGTGCCAGCAGACCCCCCGGGATTGAAGCTTTCTTT
TRBJ1-2	TRBD1	-	TRBV7-8	CASSSTGVDYGYTF	TGTGCCAGCAGCTCAACAGGGGTGGACTATGGCTACACCTTC
TRBJ2-1	-	-	TRBV4-2	CASSPNAVEQFF	TGTGCCAGCAGCCCCAACGCGGTTGAGCAGTTCTTC
TRBJ2-7	TRBD1	once	TRBV11-2	CASSQGQGAYYEQYF	TGTGCCAGCAGCCAGGGACAGGGGGCGTACTACGAGCAGTACTTC
TRBJ1-1	-	-	TRBV2	CASSDPRQETNTEAFF	TGTGCCAGCAGTGACCCTAGACAGGAGACTAACACTGAAGCTTTCTTT
TRBJ2-7	TRBD2	-	TRBV29-1	CSYYGRDSYEQYF	TGCAGTTATTATGGGAGGGATTCCTACGAGCAGTACTTC
TRBJ2-7	-	-	TRBV19	CASSIASASSYEQYF	TGTGCCAGTAGTATAGCTTCAGCGAGCTCCTACGAGCAGTACTTC
TRBJ2-1	TRBD2	-	TRBV4-2	CASSQAPGLAGLYNEQFF	TGTGCCAGCAGCCAAGCGCCGGGACTAGCGGGTTTATACAATGAGCAGTTCTTC
TRBJ1-2	-	-	TRBV4-3	CASSQDTQNYGYTF	TGCGCCAGCAGCCAAGATACTCAAAACTATGGCTACACCTTC
TRBJ2-3	TRBD2	-	TRBV14	CASSTSGAGTDTQYF	TGTGCCAGCAGCACTAGCGGGGCCGGCACAGATACGCAGTATTTT
TRBJ2-3	-	-	TRBV14	CASSQATRYTQYF	TGTGCCAGCAGCCAGGCAACTAGATATACGCAGTATTTT
TRBJ2-2	TRBD2	-	TRBV7-9	CASSLGIPSGSGDTGELFF	TGTGCCAGCAGCTTAGGAATCCCTAGCGGGAGTGGCGACACCGGGGAGCTGTTTTTT
TRBJ2-1	-	once	TRBV13	CASSTFLNEQFF	TGTGCCAGCAGCACATTCCTCAATGAGCAGTTCTTC
TRBJ2-3	TRBD2	-	TRBV29-1	CSVGSGDGTDTQYF	TGCAGCGTTGGGAGCGGGGACGGCACAGATACGCAGTATTTT
TRBJ2-7	-	-	TRBV4-1	CASSQETVTYEQYF	TGCGCCAGCAGCCAAGAGACAGTGACCTACGAGCAGTACTTC
TRBJ2-3	-	-	TRBV15	CATSILRTDTQYF	TGTGCCACCAGCATCCTACGCACAGATACGCAGTATTTT
TRBJ2-7	TRBD2	-	TRBV4-3	CASSQDSGEGYWEQYF	TGCGCCAGCAGCCAAGATAGTGGGGAGGGTTACTGGGAGCAGTACTTC
TRBJ2-3	TRBD2	-	TRBV4-2	CASSQGTRDTDTQYF	TGTGCCAGCAGCCAAGGGACTAGAGACACAGATACGCAGTATTTT
TRBJ2-7	TRBD1	once	TRBV7-8	CASSSGQGGTFYEQYF	TGTGCCAGCAGCTCGGGACAGGGGGGCACCTTCTACGAGCAGTACTTC
TRBJ2-5	-	-	TRBV25-1	CASSEMGAEETQYF	TGTGCCAGCAGTGAAATGGGGGCGGAAGAGACCCAGTACTTC
TRBJ1-1	TRBD1	-	TRBV11-2	CASSLEWGRGQNTEAFF	TGTGCCAGCAGCTTGGAATGGGGCAGGGGGCAGAACACTGAAGCTTTCTTT
TRBJ1-2	-	-	TRBV14	CASSQAVLYGYTF	TGTGCCAGCAGCCAAGCCGTTCTTTATGGCTACACCTTC